Listed below are T cell receptor beta chains from one sample, sequenced in a study of T cells in Graves' hyperthyroidism and ophthalmopathy. TCRdb analysed the multiplex PCR reads with MiXCR anew, one entry per CDR3 protein. The top ten clones hold roughly 19% of a sample with under 400,000 distinct CDR3 sequences, roughly 15% of them seen once. Sequencing was performed on blood. Receptors were obtained from a woman aged 60-75 years with Graves' ophthalmopathy. CDR3s include the opening cysteine and the closing phenylalanine or tryptophan.

v_call,cdr3_aa
TRBV30,CAWGQSTDTQYF
TRBV27,CASSLRADPAYEQYF
TRBV6-1,CASGKQGPPNTGELFF
TRBV7-2,CASSLALGGRWGETQYF
TRBV6-9,CASSYLETQYF
TRBV28,CASREGGLASYEQYF
TRBV12-3/TRBV12-4,CASKKAGTSYADTQYF
TRBV28,CASSLVTVGKLFF
TRBV9,CASGSKDNYGYTF
TRBV2,CASRGEGATRLNVLTF
TRBV6-6,CASSYSIGGGSGANVLTF
TRBV19,CASSPGQTIQETQYF
TRBV27,CASSFSTKYEQYF
TRBV7-2,CASSLASAGGQSRDEQYF
TRBV14,CAGSQPRRGSGDEQYF
TRBV7-9,CASSSSGQGQNSPLHF
TRBV11-2,CASSPWTGGSLNEQFF
TRBV5-1,CASSRGQGANTGELFF
TRBV13,CASSSGTPYEQYF
TRBV5-1,CASSLVQGASQETQYF
TRBV28,CASSLLRAGANVLTF
TRBV20-1,CSPRGDRGDTQYF
TRBV6-5,CASSYSSPQSPLHF
TRBV29-1,CSAAGQLSYEQYF
TRBV28,CASSLPSGRANEQYF
TRBV5-1,CASSLGSSGRETQYF
TRBV9,CASSLRDSHGYTF
TRBV7-8,CASSSRDSSYEQYF
TRBV28,CASSPGGQPQHF
TRBV6-4,CASSPAGASNEQFF
TRBV5-1,CASSLMGVGATNEKLFF
TRBV7-9,CASSLAKTSGAYNEQFF
TRBV3-1,CASSSPGVEQYF
TRBV27,CASIKTGTYNEQFF
TRBV11-1,CASTPGTAKETQYF
TRBV7-9,CASSLGWARDTQYF
TRBV6-1,CASSPNTETQYF
TRBV7-9,CASRGTSGESYNEQFF
TRBV20-1,CSAGGLVQETQYF
TRBV18,CASSSTSAAGELFF
TRBV6-1,CASSESALTDTQYF
TRBV7-8,CASSLGDRGGEQYF
TRBV6-2/TRBV6-3,CASRPSAQETQYF
TRBV7-3,CASSPGWTPYNEQFF
TRBV3-1,CASSLQSGIETQYF
TRBV3-1,CASSRTGGRDEQYF
TRBV10-1,CASSDPGAGELFF
TRBV5-1,CASNPGGMGTGELFF